One sample yielded the 29 T cell receptor beta chains listed below, sequenced in a study of lymphopenia after photon versus proton radiotherapy. This table comes from immunoSEQ multiplex PCR, and its TCRdb copy is limited to in-frame clones, with some not included. The sample consists of 3,500 or so clones, roughly 79% of them appearing once. The sample was peripheral blood, taken from a patient treated with proton-based radiotherapy. These receptors all stem from an older man with esophageal cancer.

The chain has TRBV7-9 and TRBJ2-1; 7 positions match TRBD2. The CDR3 covers 14 residues. Germline loops: CDR1 SEHNR, CDR2 FQNEAQ (reference sequence). V dropped 0 bases and J dropped 5; count of bases not matched to a gene: 1. The CDR3 loop reads CASSLAGGNNEQFF. The CDR3 DNA reads as TGTGCCAGCAGCTTAGCGGGGGGGAACAATGAGCAGTTCTTC. Supplemented by reference TRBV7-9 and TRBJ2-1, the full variable domain reads DTGVSQNPRHKITKRGQNVTFRCDPISEHNRLYWYRQTLGQGPEFLTYFQNEAQLEKSRLLSDRFSAERPKGSFSTLEIQRTEQGDSAMYLCASSLAGGNNEQFFGPGTRLTVL.

This clone was detected only once. The V and J genes are TRBV19 and TRBJ1-5; D not resolved. CDR3 length: 13 residues. Germline V gene data show CDR1 as LNHDA and CDR2 as SQIVND (reference sequence). The V and J ends lost 1 base and 9 bases respectively, with 10 bases between them. The CDR3 loop is CASSIVPLGPQHF. CDR3 coding DNA: TGTGCCAGTAGTATAGTCCCCTTGGGGCCCCAGCATTTT.

In this sample, this clone turned up a few times. The chain has TRBV15 and TRBJ1-2; no clear D. The V gene lost 5 bases and the J gene lost 5 bases, with 15 bases spanning the gap. The CDR3 is made up of 14 amino acids. Germline V gene lookup returns CDR1 LNHNV and CDR2 YYDKDF (reference sequence). CDR3 amino acids: CATSVQQKGYGYTF. Here the CDR3 DNA reads TGTGCCACCAGCGTTCAGCAAAAGGGTTATGGCTACACCTTC.

This chain uses TRBV4-2 with TRBJ2-5; D tentatively fits TRBD1 or TRBD2 (5 bases each). V was clipped by 2 bases and J by 1 base, with 14 bases between them. The CDR3 spans 16 residues. The germline gives CDR1 LGHNA, CDR2 YNFKEQ. The CDR3: CASSQWGRATQETQYF. CDR3 in DNA: TGTGCCAGCAGCCAATGGGGACGGGCTACCCAAGAGACCCAGTACTTC.

This clone came up a few times. J is TRBJ2-3 and V is TRBV7-2, with 9 bases identical to TRBD2. Germline V gene sequence: CDR1 SGHTA, CDR2 FQGNSA. With 6 bases clipped from V and 3 bases from J, the junction kept 10 bases outside the gene matches. This CDR3 region has 16 residues. The CDR3 DNA reads TGTGCCAGCAGACGAGCTAGCGGGGTGTCGACAGATACGCAGTATTTT. This codes for CASRRASGVSTDTQYF.

The rearrangement joins TRBV6-1 to TRBJ2-3; D possibly uses TRBD1 or TRBD2 (6 bases each). The CDR3 is 14 residues long. V lost 2 bases to trimming and J lost 2 bases, with 8 bases between them. Germline loops: CDR1 MNHNS, CDR2 SASEGT. The DNA of the CDR3 is TGTGCCAGCAGTGAATGGGGGGCCACAGATACGCAGTATTTT. It specifies CASSEWGATDTQYF.

The chain has TRBV28 and TRBJ2-7, with D perhaps matching TRBD2 (6 bases). Trimming shortened V by 7 bases and J by 2 bases, and 18 bases separated the two germline ends. Per the germline V gene, CDR1 is MDHEN and CDR2 is SYDVKM. The CDR3 contains 15 residues. The CDR3 nucleotides read TGTGCCAGCAACTTCCGGCGGGGACGGACCTACGAGCAGTACTTC. Its translation: CASNFRRGRTYEQYF.

This clone was picked up one time. The J gene is TRBJ2-1, the V gene TRBV10-1, with D tentatively TRBD2 (5 bases). The CDR3 spans 16 residues. Germline V gives CDR1 WNHNN, CDR2 SYGVQD (reference sequence). V gave up 1 base and J gave up 5 bases, with 15 bases separating them. The CDR3 DNA reads as TGCGCCAGCAGTGAGTATTCCGGGATTAGTCACAATGAGCAGTTCTTC. Protein product: CASSEYSGISHNEQFF.

The chain carries TRBV28 and TRBJ1-3; TRBD1 is a possible D gene (6 bases). Germline V gene sequence: CDR1 MDHEN, CDR2 SYDVKM. The CDR3 is 16 residues long. Trimming cost V 5 bases and J 0 bases, with 14 bases left between them. Here the CDR3 DNA reads TGTGCCAGCAGTAAGGGGGGACTGATCTCTGGAAACACCATATATTTT. Translation: CASSKGGLISGNTIYF.

This rearrangement joins TRBV29-1 to TRBJ1-6, with TRBD1 matching over 8 bases. The junction had 11 bases not matched to a gene; V was cut back by 3 bases and J by 13 bases. The germline V gene has CDR1 SQVTM and CDR2 ANQGSEA. The CDR3 consists of 14 residues. DNA of the CDR3: TGCAGCGTTGATGCCGGGACAGGCCGTGGTCCCCTCCACTTT. Translating gives CSVDAGTGRGPLHF.

The CDR3 DNA follows: TGTGCCATTAGGGGTAGCGGGAGTATCGAGCAGTACTTC. Protein product: CAIRGSGSIEQYF. V and J are TRBV5-4 and TRBJ2-7; 9 bases fit TRBD2. Germline V gene data show CDR1 as SGHNT and CDR2 as YYREEE (reference sequence). This CDR3 is built from 13 residues. J gave up 6 bases and V 9 bases, and 10 bases lay outside the gene matches.

This chain uses TRBV5-1 with TRBJ1-2, with 9 bases identical to TRBD1. In germline, CDR1 is SGHRS, CDR2 YFSETQ. The CDR3 covers 13 residues. V was pared by 7 bases and J by 4 bases, with 5 bases of the junction left unmatched. The CDR3 DNA is TGCGCCAGCTCGGGACAGGGAGCCTATGGCTACACCTTC. It is translated as CASSGQGAYGYTF.

V and J are TRBV2 and TRBJ2-6; tentative D call: TRBD1 (6 bases). Trimming cost V 8 bases and J 2 bases, with 13 bases left between them. Per the germline V gene, CDR1 is SNHLY and CDR2 is FYNNEI. This CDR3 has 15 amino acids. This CDR3 is CASGFRGAGANVLTF. The DNA for the CDR3 is TGTGCCAGCGGATTCAGGGGAGCTGGGGCCAACGTCCTGACTTTC. Looking up the rest from reference TRBV2 and TRBJ2-6 gives the full variable domain: EPEVTQTPSHQVTQMGQEVILRCVPISNHLYFYWYRQILGQKVEFLVSFYNNEISEKSEIFDDQFSVERPDGSNFTLKIRSTKLEDSAMYFCASGFRGAGANVLTFGAGSRLTVL.

The rearrangement uses TRBV4-3 and TRBJ1-2; D is perhaps TRBD1 (6 bases). There are 15 residues in the CDR3. V was pared by 2 bases and J by 4 bases, with 14 bases between. Germline lookup yields CDR1 LGHNA and CDR2 YSLEER. DNA of the CDR3: TGCGCCAGCAGCCAATCCAGAGACAGGCGCTATGGCTACACCTTC. As protein: CASSQSRDRRYGYTF.

The rearrangement links TRBV11-2 to TRBJ2-3; 7 positions match TRBD2. Unmatched junction bases numbered 6, after V lost 5 bases and J lost 1 base. CDR1 and CDR2 from the germline V gene are SGHAT and FQNNGV. The CDR3 is made up of 15 amino acids. The chain's CDR3 is CASSPREVRTDTQYF. In nucleotides, the CDR3 is TGTGCCAGCAGCCCACGGGAGGTGCGCACAGATACGCAGTATTTT.

This chain joins TRBV11-2 and TRBJ2-7; 7 nucleotides match TRBD1. CDR1 and CDR2 from the germline V gene are SGHAT and FQNNGV. This CDR3 spans 15 amino acids. V trimming: 5 bases; J trimming: 2 bases; junction bases outside the gene matches: 9. As DNA, the CDR3 is TGTGCCAGCAGCCGCCGGACAGGTGGAACCTACGAGCAGTACTTC. As protein: CASSRRTGGTYEQYF.

The CDR3 DNA sequence: TGTGCCAGCAGCCTCAGTGGTGCGGTGGTCTACGAGCAGTACTTC. This gives the protein CASSLSGAVVYEQYF. The gene calls are TRBV7-3 and TRBJ2-7; D ambiguous. Germline-derived CDR1 and CDR2 are SGHTA and FQGTGA. V was pared by 5 bases and J by 3 bases, with 17 bases between. The CDR3 is 15 residues long.

V gene TRBV15 combines with J gene TRBJ2-2; 9 nucleotides match TRBD2. V trimming: 9 bases; J trimming: 8 bases; junction bases outside the gene matches: 13. CDR1 is LNHNV, CDR2 YYDKDF, per germline (reference sequence). The CDR3 length is 15 residues. As DNA, the CDR3 is TGTGCCACGACACCTAGCGGGGCGGTCTCTGGGGAGCTGTTTTTT. Its translation is CATTPSGAVSGELFF.

This rearrangement joins TRBV5-1 to TRBJ2-7; 7 bases fit TRBD2. With 4 bases clipped from V and 1 base from J, the junction kept 11 bases outside the gene matches. CDR3 length: 16 residues. Germline V CDR1 and CDR2: SGHRS, YFSETQ. CDR3 DNA sequence: TGCGCCAGCAGCGTCTCGGCTGGCGGGAGATCCTACGAGCAGTACTTC. This translates into CASSVSAGGRSYEQYF. The full variable domain, rest sourced from reference TRBV5-1 and TRBJ2-7, is KAGVTQTPRYLIKTRGQQVTLSCSPISGHRSVSWYQQTPGQGLQFLFEYFSETQRNKGNFPGRFSGRQFSNSRSEMNVSTLELGDSALYLCASSVSAGGRSYEQYFGPGTRLTVT.

This clone came up a few times. The chain has TRBV6-1 and TRBJ2-6, with D hard to call. Trimming left V 5 bases short and J 0 bases short, with 5 bases between. This CDR3 region has 14 residues. CDR1 is MNHNS, CDR2 SASEGT, per germline. CDR3 DNA sequence: TGTGCCAGCAGTCCCAACTCTGGGGCCAACGTCCTGACTTTC. Protein product: CASSPNSGANVLTF.

This clone was counted only a few times. The chain uses TRBV9 and TRBJ2-7; 8 bases are a match to TRBD2. Germline V gene lookup returns CDR1 SGDLS and CDR2 YYNGEE. V shed 0 bases and J 2 bases; nucleotides not matched to a gene: 4. The CDR3 has 15 residues. DNA for the CDR3: TGTGCCAGCAGCGTAGGGATCGGGGGGGCCTACGAGCAGTACTTC. It yields the protein CASSVGIGGAYEQYF.

The chain links TRBV7-9 to TRBJ1-5; possible D gene TRBD1, 6 bases. V lost 2 bases and J 10 bases, leaving 18 bases between the germline ends. Germline V CDR1 and CDR2: SEHNR, FQNEAQ (reference sequence). There are 15 residues in the CDR3. The CDR3 is CASSLTWGAPYPQHF. CDR3 in DNA: TGTGCCAGCAGCTTAACATGGGGGGCGCCCTATCCCCAGCATTTT. The entire variable domain, with the rest obtained from reference TRBV7-9 and TRBJ1-5, is as follows: DTGVSQNPRHKITKRGQNVTFRCDPISEHNRLYWYRQTLGQGPEFLTYFQNEAQLEKSRLLSDRFSAERPKGSFSTLEIQRTEQGDSAMYLCASSLTWGAPYPQHFGDGTRLSIL.

The genes are TRBV7-6 and TRBJ2-1; D uncertain. Trimming took off 3 bases at V and 7 bases at J, with 13 bases between the two ends. Looked up from germline, CDR1 is SGHVS and CDR2 is FNYEAQ. There are 14 residues in the CDR3. The CDR3 here is CASSFSEVSNEQFF. In DNA form, the CDR3 reads TGTGCCAGCAGCTTTTCGGAAGTTTCTAATGAGCAGTTCTTC.

The chain recombines TRBV5-1 with TRBJ1-2; 9 positions match TRBD1. After removal of 6 bases from V and 4 bases from J, the junction contained 19 bases not matched to a gene. The germline V gene encodes CDR1 SGHRS and CDR2 YFSETQ. This CDR3 comprises 18 residues. CDR3 protein: CASTSNPGTGKLRYGYTF. The DNA of the CDR3 is TGCGCCAGCACCTCAAACCCCGGGACAGGGAAGTTACGCTATGGCTACACCTTC.

This clone came up a few times. The chain recombines TRBV5-1 with TRBJ2-1, with 9 bases aligning to TRBD2. The CDR3 is 16 amino acids. Germline V gene lookup returns CDR1 SGHRS and CDR2 YFSETQ. Germline trimming cut 0 bases from V and 8 bases from J; bases unmatched to any gene: 9. CDR3 nucleotides: TGCGCCAGCAGCTTGGATCCTAGCGGGAAGTTGCATGAGCAGTTCTTC. Amino acid sequence: CASSLDPSGKLHEQFF.

This chain's CDR3 is CASSLSLFYNEQFF. The CDR3 region has the DNA TGTGCCAGCAGTCTTAGCCTATTTTACAATGAGCAGTTCTTC. This chain connects TRBV6-5 to TRBJ2-1; no clear D. This CDR3 region has 14 residues. Trimming left V 5 bases short and J 4 bases short, with 12 bases between. Per germline, CDR1 MNHEY and CDR2 SVGAGI.

In DNA, the CDR3 is TGTGCCAGCAGTTACGGCGCGGGGTTAGGTGAATACGAGCAGTACTTC. Its translation: CASSYGAGLGEYEQYF. The gene calls are TRBV6-5 and TRBJ2-7, with D maybe TRBD2 (6 bases). The CDR3 is 16 amino acids. Germline CDR1 MNHEY, CDR2 SVGAGI. The V and J ends lost 2 bases and 4 bases respectively, with 18 bases between them.

In its sample, this clone was seen once. The V call is TRBV11-3, the J call TRBJ2-7; 7 nucleotides agree with TRBD2. V gave up 5 bases and J gave up 6 bases; unmatched junction bases: 19. The CDR3 contains 17 residues. From germline, CDR1 is SGHNT and CDR2 YENEEA. The chain's CDR3 is CASSPTLAGTTAPEQYF. The CDR3 nucleotides read TGTGCCAGCAGCCCTACCCTCGCCGGGACTACCGCTCCCGAGCAGTACTTC.

The gene calls are TRBV7-6 and TRBJ1-3; D gene uncertain. Germline V lookup: CDR1 SGHVS, CDR2 FNYEAQ. This CDR3 has 15 residues. Trimming removed 2 bases from V and 0 bases from J, with 8 bases in between. In DNA, the CDR3 is TGTGCCAGCAGCTTACAAGAGCTCTCTGGAAACACCATATATTTT. Translating gives CASSLQELSGNTIYF.